A selection of T cell receptor beta chains follows, all from one sample in a study of blood T cell repertoires in COVID-19. Using immunoSEQ multiplex PCR, the repertoire was profiled, and TCRdb retains in-frame clones only, with some absent. The table lists roughly 140,000 clones, around 87% of them singletons. Material for sequencing was PBMCs or T cells enriched from blood (not recorded which). These TCRs come from a woman aged 30 to 39 with acute COVID-19. The CDR3 runs from the conserved cysteine through the conserved F or W. The D gene is left open where the match is weak. For some rows the clone size is stated as once, few or many, or as a class when expanded; others skip it.

D gene	V gene	J gene	clone size	CDR3 DNA	CDR3 protein
TRBD1	TRBV5-6	TRBJ1-1	.	TGTGCCAGCAGCGAAGGGACAGGGTCCATGAACACTGAAGCTTTCTTT	CASSEGTGSMNTEAFF
TRBD1	TRBV15	TRBJ2-7	.	TGTGCCACCAGCGTCGGACAGGGTACCTACGAGCAGTACTTC	CATSVGQGTYEQYF
.	TRBV18	TRBJ2-2	once	TGTGCCAGCCATGCGCACAGGGACCTAAACACCGGGGAGCTGTTTTTT	CASHAHRDLNTGELFF
.	TRBV18	TRBJ2-7	.	TGTGCCAGCTCACCGGGCCTCTACGAGCAGTACTTC	CASSPGLYEQYF
.	TRBV7-2	TRBJ2-3	once	TGTGCCAGCAGCCGGGGTTTTAGCACAGATACGCAGTATTTT	CASSRGFSTDTQYF
.	TRBV6-5	TRBJ1-2	.	TGTGCCAGCATGGCGGAAAACTATGGCTACACCTTC	CASMAENYGYTF
TRBD2	TRBV9	TRBJ2-1	few	TGTGCCAGCAGCCCCTCCGGCGGGAGGTTCAATGAGCAGTTCTTC	CASSPSGGRFNEQFF
.	TRBV18	TRBJ1-1	.	TGTGCCAGCTCGCTATCAGGGGAAGAAGCTTTCTTT	CASSLSGEEAFF
TRBD1	TRBV6-1	TRBJ2-5	.	TGTGCCAGCAGTGAATTGGGCAGGGGGTTGGGGCAAGAGACCCAGTACTTC	CASSELGRGLGQETQYF
TRBD1	TRBV27	TRBJ1-5	.	TGTGCCAGCAGTTCAATGACAGGGGGCAGGGAACCAGAGCATTTT	CASSSMTGGREPEHF
TRBD2	TRBV6-2/TRBV6-3	TRBJ2-1	once	TGTGCCAGCAGTTCCCGGACTAGCGGAGCGCAGTTCTTC	CASSSRTSGAQFF
.	TRBV24-1	TRBJ1-5	.	TGTGCCACCAGTGACACAGACAGCAATCAGCCCCAGCATTTT	CATSDTDSNQPQHF
.	TRBV12-3/TRBV12-4	TRBJ1-1	.	TGTGCCAGCAGAAAAAACCAGGGGACTGAAGCTTTCTTT	CASRKNQGTEAFF
.	TRBV5-6	TRBJ1-1	once	TGTGCCAGCAGCGGGCTTTCCCAGAACACTGAAGCTTTCTTT	CASSGLSQNTEAFF
.	TRBV5-1	TRBJ1-4	.	TGCGCCAGCAGCTCGGCACCGGGGGAAAAACTGTTTTTT	CASSSAPGEKLFF
.	TRBV10-3	TRBJ2-3	.	TGTGCCATCAGTGAGCAGGCGGAGGGGACAGATACGCAGTATTTT	CAISEQAEGTDTQYF
.	TRBV4-1	TRBJ1-2	.	TGCGCCAGCAGCCCTGCCGGACAGTATGGCTACACCTTC	CASSPAGQYGYTF
TRBD1	TRBV6-2/TRBV6-3	TRBJ1-5	.	TGTGCCAGCAGCCCCTTTACGGGGACAGAGAATCAGCCCCAGCATTTT	CASSPFTGTENQPQHF
TRBD1	TRBV10-3	TRBJ1-1	.	TGTGCCATCAGTGAGTCGGAGGACAGGGGCAAGGCTTTCTTT	CAISESEDRGKAFF
.	TRBV11-3	TRBJ1-1	.	TGTGCCAGCAGCTTAGAGCGGGGGACTGAAGCTTTCTTT	CASSLERGTEAFF
TRBD2	TRBV27	TRBJ2-3	.	TGTGCCAGCGGTATAGCGGGAGGGAGCACAGATACGCAGTATTTT	CASGIAGGSTDTQYF
TRBD1	TRBV19	TRBJ1-2	.	TGTGCCAGTAGCAAAACGACAGGGACTGTCCTCTATGGCTACACCTTC	CASSKTTGTVLYGYTF
.	TRBV13	TRBJ1-4	once	TGTGCCAGCAGCTTTCAGGGTGCTAATGAAAAACTGTTTTTT	CASSFQGANEKLFF
TRBD2	TRBV19	TRBJ2-1	.	TGTGCCAGTAGGACTAGCGGGGGGGGCTCCTACAATGAGCAGTTCTTC	CASRTSGGGSYNEQFF
TRBD2	TRBV18	TRBJ2-2	.	TGTGCCAGCTCACCCCCTGGGAGGGCCACCGGGGAGCTGTTTTTT	CASSPPGRATGELFF
.	TRBV6-2/TRBV6-3	TRBJ2-3	.	TGTGCCAGCAGTTCCCGACTCGGAACAGATACGCAGTATTTT	CASSSRLGTDTQYF
TRBD1	TRBV2	TRBJ1-2	.	TGTGCCAGCGGTACAGGGGATTCCTATCGCTACACCTTC	CASGTGDSYRYTF
.	TRBV6-6	TRBJ1-2	.	TGTGCCAGCAGTAAGCCGGGACAAGTTAACTATGGCTACACCTTC	CASSKPGQVNYGYTF
TRBD1	TRBV28	TRBJ1-3	.	TGTGCCAGCAGTTTGGGACAGGTCCCTGGAAACACCATATATTTT	CASSLGQVPGNTIYF
.	TRBV5-5	TRBJ2-2	.	TGTGCCAGCAGCTTGGAACTGAACACCGGGGAGCTGTTTTTT	CASSLELNTGELFF
.	TRBV5-1	TRBJ1-3	.	TGCGCCAGCAGTTCGGGGGGCCTTGCCTCTGGAAACACCATATATTTT	CASSSGGLASGNTIYF
.	TRBV7-7	TRBJ2-5	.	TGTGCTAGCAGCTTAGGGGGGAGGCAAGAGACCCAGTACTTC	CASSLGGRQETQYF